The 28 T cell receptor beta chains below were found in one sample sequenced in a study of shared clonotypes between healthy human individuals. Naive-designated CD8 cells lacked CD45RO, were positively enriched for CCR7, and omitted terminally differentiated effector memory CD45RA+ cells. The protocol was immunoSEQ multiplex PCR, while the TCRdb copy is restricted to in-frame clones and leaves out a portion. The table includes around 2,000,000 clones, about 94% detected once. Sequenced input: naive CD8+ T cells sorted from blood. These receptors were collected from a man aged 18-30 years in good health.

Of note for this clone: Other DNA sequences from this sample encode an identical CDR3 as well. This chain connects TRBV5-1 to TRBJ2-1; D is perhaps TRBD1 (5 bases). Germline V CDR1 and CDR2: SGHRS, YFSETQ. V gave up 1 base and J gave up 4 bases, with 12 bases separating them. The CDR3 is 15 residues long. The chain's CDR3 is CASSLSSGIYNEQFF. The CDR3 nucleotides read TGCGCCAGCAGCTTGAGCTCAGGGATTTACAATGAGCAGTTCTTC.

The chain links TRBV6-6 to TRBJ2-5, with TRBD1 identical over 7 bases. The CDR3 length is 11 residues. After removal of 8 bases from V and 5 bases from J, the junction contained 2 bases not matched to a gene. CDR1 and CDR2 (germline): MNHNY, SVGAGI (reference sequence). The CDR3 DNA reads TGTGCCAGCCAGGGGGTTGAGACCCAGTACTTC. Translation gives CASQGVETQYF.

V is TRBV6-5 and J is TRBJ2-7; D perhaps matches TRBD1 (6 bases). Germline V gives CDR1 MNHEY, CDR2 SVGAGI. The CDR3 spans 15 residues. The ends were cut back, 0 bases at V and 6 bases at J, with 15 bases in the middle. The CDR3 DNA follows: TGTGCCAGCAGTTACTCAGGCAGGGGTACCGGCGAGCAGTACTTC. It codes for CASSYSGRGTGEQYF.

This chain joins TRBV7-6 and TRBJ2-7; 9 bases are a match to TRBD2. This CDR3 spans 13 amino acids. Losses at the gene ends were 5 bases for V and 5 bases for J; bases not matched to a gene: 4. Germline V gene sequence: CDR1 SGHVS, CDR2 FNYEAQ. As DNA, the CDR3 is TGTGCCAGCAGCCCTGGACTAGCGAACGAGCAGTACTTC. Residues: CASSPGLANEQYF.

The gene calls are TRBV27 and TRBJ2-7; 10 bases agree with TRBD1. The CDR3 is 15 residues long. Germline V CDR1 and CDR2: MNHEY, SMNVEV (reference sequence). The J segment lost 3 bases and the V segment lost 5 bases, leaving 7 bases of the junction unmatched. CDR3 sequence: CASSPTGQGNYEQYF. DNA for the CDR3: TGTGCCAGCAGTCCCACGGGACAGGGGAACTACGAGCAGTACTTC.

The chain joins TRBV7-9 to TRBJ2-1, with D perhaps matching TRBD1 or TRBD2 (6 bases each). CDR1 SEHNR and CDR2 FQNEAQ come from the germline V gene (reference sequence). The CDR3 extends over 16 amino acids. The V and J ends lost 4 bases and 9 bases respectively, with 22 bases between them. The CDR3 DNA follows: TGTGCCAGCAGCTCTATATCGGGGGCGATTCATGGTGAGCAGTTCTTC. Residues: CASSSISGAIHGEQFF.

The rearrangement joins TRBV10-1 to TRBJ2-5; no reliable D call. The CDR3 is 12 residues long. Germline loops: CDR1 WNHNN, CDR2 SYGVQD (reference sequence). The germline V and J ends were trimmed by 0 bases and 5 bases, with 4 bases remaining between them. The CDR3 DNA is TGCGCCAGCAGTGAGTCGTGGGAGACCCAGTACTTC. It specifies CASSESWETQYF.

The V and J genes are TRBV11-1 and TRBJ2-3, with D perhaps matching TRBD2 (5 bases). The germline V gene has CDR1 SGHAT and CDR2 FQDESV (reference sequence). V was cut by 4 bases and J by 6 bases, with 20 bases left in between. The CDR3 covers 16 residues. The CDR3 sequence is CASSSGLVGSWDTQYF. The CDR3 nucleotides read TGTGCCAGCAGCTCAGGCCTGGTAGGGAGTTGGGATACGCAGTATTTT.

The V call is TRBV5-6, the J call TRBJ2-7; no clear D gene. The germline V gene encodes CDR1 SGHDT and CDR2 YYEEEE. This CDR3 spans 13 amino acids. Trimming took 2 bases from V and 4 from J, leaving 10 bases between them. CDR3 region: CASSFQEAYEQYF. DNA of the CDR3: TGTGCCAGCAGCTTCCAAGAAGCTTACGAGCAGTACTTC.

The CDR3 here is CASSSPPQDTQYF. The DNA of the CDR3 is TGTGCCAGCAGCTCCCCACCTCAGGATACGCAGTATTTT. This chain links TRBV5-4 with TRBJ2-3; D remains unclear. The V gene lost 3 bases and the J gene lost 6 bases, with 11 bases spanning the gap. Germline CDR1 and CDR2: SGHNT and YYREEE (reference sequence). This CDR3 is built from 13 residues.

This clone was seen only once. The CDR3 spells CASSLATGWTNYGYTF. CDR3 bases: TGTGCCAGCAGCTTGGCCACGGGTTGGACCAACTATGGCTACACCTTC. The chain carries TRBV5-6 and TRBJ1-2; D ambiguous. The CDR3 is 16 residues long. Germline V gene lookup returns CDR1 SGHDT and CDR2 YYEEEE. Trimming pared 0 bases from V and 2 bases from J, leaving 14 bases between.

The count of this clone is one. The gene calls are TRBV11-2 and TRBJ1-2, with a tentative D call TRBD1 (5 bases). Trimming took 5 bases from V and 4 from J, leaving 20 bases between them. The CDR3 length is 16 residues. Germline assignment: CDR1 SGHAT and CDR2 FQNNGV. CDR3 in amino acids: CASSPQLGVSSYGYTF. The CDR3 DNA is TGTGCCAGCAGCCCCCAGTTGGGGGTAAGTAGCTATGGCTACACCTTC.

This clone was picked up one time. This rearrangement joins TRBV18 to TRBJ2-2, with a possible D match to TRBD1 (5 bases). V lost 3 bases and J lost 1, with 9 bases in between. CDR1 and CDR2 (germline): KGHSH, LQKENI. This CDR3 has 15 amino acids. The CDR3, as DNA: TGTGCCAGCTCACCGGACACCTGGAACACCGGGGAGCTGTTTTTT. Its protein is CASSPDTWNTGELFF.

This rearrangement joins TRBV30 to TRBJ1-1; D might be TRBD1 (5 bases). Germline V gene lookup returns CDR1 GTSNPN and CDR2 SVGIG (reference sequence). The V and J ends lost 8 bases and 4 bases respectively, with 17 bases between them. The CDR3 has 13 residues. CDR3 sequence (DNA): TGTGCCAGAGACAGTATCTGGGGCACTGAAGCTTTCTTT. Amino acid sequence: CARDSIWGTEAFF.

The V call is TRBV7-2, the J call TRBJ2-7; 7 nucleotides match TRBD2. CDR1 and CDR2 (germline): SGHTA, FQGNSA. V lost 5 bases and J lost 0; bases outside the gene matches: 10. CDR3 length: 16 residues. CDR3 DNA: TGTGCCAGCAGCCCCGAAGCGGGAATAAGCTCCTACGAGCAGTACTTC. Amino acids: CASSPEAGISSYEQYF.

Regarding this clone: Given a much more abundant clone one base away, this may be a read error. V usage is TRBV6-1 and J usage is TRBJ2-7; unclear D gene. Germline loops: CDR1 MNHNS, CDR2 SASEGT. This CDR3 has 10 amino acids. The ends were cut back, 2 bases at V and 6 bases at J, with 2 bases in the middle. Written as DNA, the CDR3 is TGTGCCAGCAGTGAATCCGAGCAGTACTTC. Encoded protein: CASSESEQYF.

The chain employs TRBV27 and TRBJ1-5, with D maybe TRBD1 (5 bases). CDR1 and CDR2 (germline): MNHEY, SMNVEV (reference sequence). The CDR3 has 14 residues. Between the trimmed V and J ends, which lost 6 bases and 5 bases, there was a span of 14 bases. The CDR3 is CASSPGPVDQPQHF. The CDR3 DNA follows: TGTGCCAGCAGCCCGGGACCGGTGGATCAGCCCCAGCATTTT.

The chain recombines TRBV18 with TRBJ2-7; 7 positions agree with TRBD2. V gave up 0 bases and J gave up 3 bases; unmatched junction bases: 2. The germline CDR1 and CDR2 sequences are KGHSH and LQKENI. The CDR3 runs to 14 residues. The CDR3: CASSPPGGGYEQYF. Written as DNA, the CDR3 is TGTGCCAGCTCACCACCGGGGGGGGGCTACGAGCAGTACTTC.

The genes are TRBV7-2 and TRBJ2-3, with D possibly being TRBD2 (6 bases). Trimming removed 1 base from V and 4 bases from J, with 12 bases in between. Per germline, CDR1 SGHTA and CDR2 FQGNSA. There are 15 residues in the CDR3. The CDR3 region is CASSLVLATADTQYF. The CDR3 DNA is TGTGCCAGCAGCTTAGTTCTAGCGACCGCAGATACGCAGTATTTT.

V gene TRBV7-6 combines with J gene TRBJ2-7; TRBD2 agrees at 9 bases. Germline CDR1 SGHVS, CDR2 FNYEAQ. J lost 2 bases, V lost 5 bases, and 13 bases had no gene match. The CDR3 runs 17 residues. As DNA, the CDR3 is TGTGCCAGCAGCGAGGACGGGGGGCTAGCGGGAACCTACGAGCAGTACTTC. This gives the protein CASSEDGGLAGTYEQYF. The variable domain in full, with the rest retrieved from reference TRBV7-6 and TRBJ2-7, is GAGVSQSPRYKVTKRGQDVALRCDPISGHVSLYWYRQALGQGPEFLTYFNYEAQQDKSGLPNDRFSAERPEGSISTLTIQRTEQRDSAMYRCASSEDGGLAGTYEQYFGPGTRLTVT.

The chain links TRBV9 to TRBJ1-1; D remains ambiguous. The CDR3 is made up of 14 amino acids. The V end was cut by 1 base, the J end by 2 bases, with 9 bases between. Germline V lookup: CDR1 SGDLS, CDR2 YYNGEE. CDR3 nucleotide sequence: TGTGCCAGCAGCGTATGGGCAGGCAACACTGAAGCTTTCTTT. This encodes CASSVWAGNTEAFF.

The chain couples TRBV27 to TRBJ2-5; D uncertain. V dropped 2 bases and J dropped 0 bases, with 10 bases sitting between them. The germline V gene has CDR1 MNHEY and CDR2 SMNVEV (reference sequence). CDR3 length: 15 amino acids. Written as DNA, the CDR3 is TGTGCCAGCAGTTTAGGGATTGGGTACCAAGAGACCCAGTACTTC. It encodes CASSLGIGYQETQYF.

This clone was seen a single time. CDR3 DNA: TGTGCCAGCGCCAATAACGGGGGCAATCAGCCCCAGCATTTT. Protein product: CASANNGGNQPQHF. V and J are TRBV27 and TRBJ1-5; D gene unclear. Germline-derived CDR1 and CDR2 are MNHEY and SMNVEV (reference sequence). The CDR3 is 14 residues long. V lost 8 bases and J lost 2, with 13 bases in between.

The rearrangement uses TRBV28 and TRBJ2-5; 12 bases are shared with TRBD2. The CDR3 is 17 residues long. Trimming at V came to 4 bases and at J to 4 bases, leaving 10 bases not matched to a gene. Germline CDR1 is MDHEN and CDR2 is SYDVKM. CDR3 DNA: TGTGCCAGCAGTTCGCTCCCTAGCGGGGGGGCCTTAGAGACCCAGTACTTC. Protein product: CASSSLPSGGALETQYF.

CDR3 bases: TGTGCCAGCAGCCAATTCAAAGCGGACGCCTACGAGCAGTACTTC. Translated: CASSQFKADAYEQYF. The chain carries TRBV14 and TRBJ2-7, with D possibly TRBD2 on 5 matching bases. The ends were cut back, 2 bases at V and 2 bases at J, with 13 bases in the middle. The CDR3 is made up of 15 amino acids. The germline V gene encodes CDR1 SGHDN and CDR2 FVKESK.

This rearrangement joins TRBV7-9 to TRBJ2-2; D call uncertain. The CDR3 sequence is 14 residues long. Germline V gives CDR1 SEHNR, CDR2 FQNEAQ (reference sequence). Trimming removed 3 bases from V and 4 bases from J, with 9 bases in between. CDR3 loop: CASSFVGSTGELFF. The DNA of the CDR3 is TGTGCCAGCAGCTTTGTGGGGTCCACCGGGGAGCTGTTTTTT.

This chain joins TRBV6-1 and TRBJ2-7, with a tentative D call TRBD2 (6 bases). CDR3 length equals 16 residues. Trimming stripped 2 bases from V and 0 bases from J, with 14 bases between. Germline V gene sequence: CDR1 MNHNS, CDR2 SASEGT. Here the CDR3 DNA reads TGTGCCAGCAGTGAATTTTGGGACTCAAGCTCCTACGAGCAGTACTTC. Translated, it gives CASSEFWDSSSYEQYF.

The gene calls are TRBV18 and TRBJ2-5; perhaps TRBD2 as D (6 bases). The CDR3 sequence is 17 residues long. From germline, CDR1 is KGHSH and CDR2 LQKENI. V lost 3 bases to trimming and J lost 0 bases, with 17 bases between them. CDR3 DNA: TGTGCCAGCTCACCCCCTAAGGGACTCCCGTACCAAGAGACCCAGTACTTC. Amino acid sequence: CASSPPKGLPYQETQYF.